Below are 22 T cell receptor beta chains sequenced from a single sample in a study of T cells in Graves' hyperthyroidism and ophthalmopathy. Template material for amplifying TCR beta CDR3 regions consisted of RNA transcripts. A first-round RT-PCR of the TCR CDR3 used the HTBI primer set. In TCRdb, the multiplex PCR reads were re-called with MiXCR into one record per CDR3 protein. The sample has nearly 600,000 distinct CDR3 sequences, approximately 15% seen once. Sequencing was performed on blood. These receptors were collected from a woman aged 18-35 years with Graves' ophthalmopathy.

This clonotype has at least ten counts. The chain joins TRBV9 to TRBJ1-2, with unresolved D. Looked up from germline, CDR1 is SGDLS and CDR2 is YYNGEE. The ends were cut back, 2 bases at V and 1 base at J, with 6 bases in the middle. The CDR3 totals 13 residues. Here the CDR3 DNA reads TGTGCCAGCAGCGTGGACGGTAACTATGGCTACACCTTC. This codes for CASSVDGNYGYTF.

This clonotype was observed a few times. The V gene is TRBV6-1, the J gene TRBJ2-3; 9 bases fit TRBD2. The CDR3 length is 13 residues. The germline V gene encodes CDR1 MNHNS and CDR2 SASEGT. The ends lost 5 bases at V and 5 bases at J; junction bases unmatched: 2. CDR3 loop: CASSSGRLDTQYF. The CDR3, as DNA: TGTGCCAGCAGTAGCGGGAGGCTAGATACGCAGTATTTT.

This clonotype turned up a few times. The genes are TRBV11-2 and TRBJ2-1, with D perhaps TRBD2 (6 bases). Trimming shortened V by 2 bases and J by 5 bases, and 10 bases separated the two germline ends. The CDR3 has 14 residues. CDR1 is SGHAT, CDR2 FQNNGV, per germline. The CDR3 sequence is CASSLSLAHNEQFF. CDR3 nucleotides: TGTGCCAGCAGCTTATCACTAGCCCACAATGAGCAGTTCTTC.

This chain joins TRBV9 and TRBJ2-5; 12 bases line up with TRBD2. The CDR3 has 18 amino acids. Germline V gene sequence: CDR1 SGDLS, CDR2 YYNGEE. Trimming removed 4 bases from V and 4 bases from J; junction bases left unmatched: 14. The CDR3 here is CASSKKTSSGRAGETQYF. In nucleotides, the CDR3 is TGTGCCAGCAGCAAGAAAACCTCTAGCGGGAGGGCGGGAGAGACCCAGTACTTC.

In this sample, this clonotype turned up a few times. This rearrangement joins TRBV10-3 to TRBJ2-2; 12 nucleotides align to TRBD2. Trimming at V came to 4 bases and at J to 4 bases, leaving 1 base not matched to a gene. The germline V gene has CDR1 ENHRY and CDR2 SYGVKD. This CDR3 spans 15 amino acids. This CDR3 reads CAISGLAGATGELFF. CDR3 nucleotide sequence: TGTGCCATCAGTGGACTAGCGGGAGCCACCGGGGAGCTGTTTTTT.

The CDR3 is CASTVTLGNEQYF. CDR3 nucleotides: TGTGCCAGCACCGTAACCCTAGGGAACGAGCAGTACTTC. The chain combines TRBV6-1 with TRBJ2-7; D gene ambiguous. V was cut by 7 bases and J by 5 bases, with 15 bases left in between. The CDR3 sequence is 13 residues long. Germline assignment: CDR1 MNHNS and CDR2 SASEGT.

This clonotype has a count of ten or more. The V call is TRBV11-2, the J call TRBJ2-1, with 12 bases that match TRBD2. Germline values: CDR1 SGHAT, CDR2 FQNNGV. The junction had 14 bases not matched to a gene; V was cut back by 1 base and J by 4 bases. There are 20 residues in the CDR3. The DNA of the CDR3 is TGTGCCAGCAGCTTAGGAGGGCGCCTAGCGGGAGGGTTGGAGTACAATGAGCAGTTCTTC. This translates into CASSLGGRLAGGLEYNEQFF.

This clonotype was observed a handful of times. V usage is TRBV10-2 and J usage is TRBJ2-2; maybe TRBD2 (5 bases). Looked up from germline, CDR1 is WSHSY and CDR2 is SAAADI. CDR3 size: 14 residues. The V gene lost 6 bases and the J gene lost 5 bases, with 13 bases spanning the gap. This chain's CDR3 is CASRDFLRTGELFF. The CDR3 DNA is TGCGCCAGCAGGGACTTCCTTCGAACCGGGGAGCTGTTTTTT.

This sequence joins TRBV11-2 and TRBJ2-1; TRBD1 aligns across 7 bases. Germline trimming cut 1 base from V and 5 bases from J; bases unmatched to any gene: 5. This CDR3 is built from 15 residues. The germline V gene has CDR1 SGHAT and CDR2 FQNNGV. The CDR3 DNA is TGTGCCAGCAGCTTAGGAGGGGGCCTTCACAATGAGCAGTTCTTC. This encodes CASSLGGGLHNEQFF.

This clonotype was observed many times. The V call is TRBV7-3, the J call TRBJ2-3, with D perhaps given as TRBD1 or TRBD2 (5 bases each). V was shortened by 1 base and J by 4 bases, with 21 bases between the two germline ends. The CDR3 runs 18 residues. Germline values: CDR1 SGHTA, CDR2 FQGTGA. The CDR3 sequence is CASSLRGPGTQGADTQYF. The CDR3 DNA sequence: TGTGCCAGCAGCTTAAGGGGTCCGGGGACCCAAGGTGCAGATACGCAGTATTTT.

Details on this clonotype: Being one base from a much bigger clone, this may be a read error. V and J are TRBV28 and TRBJ1-5; TRBD1 aligns across 8 bases. Trimming cost V 8 bases and J 6 bases; bases outside gene matches: 9. Germline assignment: CDR1 MDHEN and CDR2 SYDVKM. This CDR3 has 14 residues. CDR3 DNA: TGTGCCAGCGGGTCTCGGACAGGGAGTCAGCCCCAGCATTTT. It specifies CASGSRTGSQPQHF.

The chain is built from TRBV7-9 and TRBJ2-7; 8 bases match TRBD1. Germline lookup yields CDR1 SEHNR and CDR2 FQNEAQ (reference sequence). CDR3 length: 15 residues. With 5 bases clipped from V and 5 bases from J, the junction kept 11 bases outside the gene matches. The CDR3 nucleotides read TGTGCCAGCAGCCAGGGGGCAGGCAGGCGGCACGAGCAGTACTTC. Its protein is CASSQGAGRRHEQYF. The entire variable domain, with the rest obtained from reference TRBV7-9 and TRBJ2-7, is as follows: DTGVSQNPRHKITKRGQNVTFRCDPISEHNRLYWYRQTLGQGPEFLTYFQNEAQLEKSRLLSDRFSAERPKGSFSTLEIQRTEQGDSAMYLCASSQGAGRRHEQYFGPGTRLTVT.

This clonotype was seen repeatedly, ten times or more. The CDR3 loop reads CSAWTGSSYEQYF. Here the CDR3 DNA reads TGCAGTGCGTGGACAGGGAGCTCCTACGAGCAGTACTTC. The chain has TRBV20-1 and TRBJ2-7; 8 nucleotides agree with TRBD1. J gave up 0 bases and V 6 bases, and 4 bases lay outside the gene matches. Germline V CDR1 and CDR2: DFQATT, SNEGSKA (reference sequence). The CDR3 extends over 13 amino acids.

In this sample, this clonotype turned up many times. The chain carries TRBV12-3 or TRBV12-4 and TRBJ2-7; weak D call: TRBD1 (6 bases). The CDR3 covers 13 residues. With 4 bases removed from V and 2 bases from J, the gap between germline ends came to 9 bases. This CDR3 reads CASSSHRAYEQYF. The CDR3 DNA sequence: TGTGCCAGCAGTTCCCACAGGGCCTACGAGCAGTACTTC.

This clonotype came up many times. This rearrangement joins TRBV11-3 to TRBJ2-3; TRBD1 is a possible D gene (5 bases). Germline lookup yields CDR1 SGHNT and CDR2 YENEEA. Trimming cost V 5 bases and J 4 bases, with 10 bases left between them. The CDR3 loop spans 13 amino acids. The CDR3 DNA sequence: TGTGCCAGCAGCAAAGGGGCGGCAGATACGCAGTATTTT. Translated: CASSKGAADTQYF.

This clonotype has ten or more counts. The rearrangement uses TRBV6-5 and TRBJ2-2; 10 nucleotides align to TRBD2. After removal of 5 bases from V and 4 bases from J, the junction contained 16 bases not matched to a gene. There are 19 residues in the CDR3. Germline CDR1 MNHEY, CDR2 SVGAGI. CDR3 sequence: CASSLQLEREGRVTGELFF. DNA of the CDR3: TGTGCCAGCAGTCTACAGCTAGAGCGGGAGGGCCGGGTCACCGGGGAGCTGTTTTTT.

The chain uses TRBV24-1 and TRBJ2-7; TRBD1 or TRBD2 may be the D gene (5 bases each). Trimming left V 6 bases short and J 6 bases short, with 17 bases between. Germline CDR1 KGHDR, CDR2 SFDVKD. This CDR3 contains 14 residues. The CDR3 sequence: CATSHADRDGEQYF. CDR3 bases: TGTGCCACCAGTCATGCGGATCGGGACGGCGAGCAGTACTTC.

The chain is built from TRBV15 and TRBJ2-5; D is perhaps TRBD1 (7 bases). This CDR3 has 17 amino acids. With 1 base removed from V and 4 bases from J, the gap between germline ends came to 19 bases. In germline, CDR1 is LNHNV, CDR2 YYDKDF (reference sequence). CDR3: CATSRAGGQGRRETQYF. The CDR3 DNA follows: TGTGCCACCAGCAGAGCAGGGGGGCAGGGGAGGCGAGAGACCCAGTACTTC.

This clonotype was counted only a few times. The J gene is TRBJ2-3, the V gene TRBV7-9, with D possibly being TRBD2 (7 bases). The CDR3 length is 14 residues. The ends were cut back, 6 bases at V and 5 bases at J, with 15 bases in the middle. The germline gives CDR1 SEHNR, CDR2 FQNEAQ (reference sequence). The CDR3 DNA reads TGTGCCAGCAGGCCCGCGGGGGCTGGAGATACGCAGTATTTT. Translation gives CASRPAGAGDTQYF.

The chain recombines TRBV18 with TRBJ2-1, with D possibly called TRBD1 or TRBD2 (6 bases each). V lost 3 bases and J lost 6, with 15 bases in between. Looked up from germline, CDR1 is KGHSH and CDR2 is LQKENI. The CDR3 is 15 residues long. The CDR3 protein is CASSPRKEGVNEQFF. The CDR3 DNA sequence: TGTGCCAGCTCACCGCGTAAGGAGGGGGTCAATGAGCAGTTCTTC.

The rearrangement links TRBV6-6 to TRBJ2-7; 10 bases match TRBD1. The V gene end was trimmed by 0 bases and the J gene end by 2 bases; junction bases not matched to a gene: 7. Per germline, CDR1 MNHNY and CDR2 SVGAGI (reference sequence). The length of the CDR3 is 17 residues. The DNA of the CDR3 is TGTGCCAGCAGTTACTCAGGGGCCGGGACAGGGGCCTACGAGCAGTACTTC. This sequence encodes CASSYSGAGTGAYEQYF.

Comments on this clonotype: The germline gene is not matched at one end of the junction; a read error may be the cause. The gene calls are TRBV7-7 and TRBJ2-2; D might be TRBD2 (6 bases). Germline lookup yields CDR1 SSHAT and CDR2 FNYEAQ (reference sequence). The CDR3 is made up of 14 amino acids. CDR3 sequence reads: CASSLAVGSGELFF. CDR3 coding DNA: TGTGCTAGCAGCTTAGCGGTGGGAAGCGGGGAGCTGTTTTTT.